The clone carrying this TCR beta chain was counted between two and nine times. Its cognate antigen is unknown. Using its own MiXCR run on the 5' RACE reads, TCRdb lists one record per CDR3 protein. The table records around 130,000 distinct CDR3 sequences, approximately 17% of them present only once. The data derive from a study of CD8 T cells in ankylosing spondylitis. Overall study results and limits: The study identified a TCR beta motif of under ten highly homologous variants that appeared characteristic of ankylosing spondylitis blood.

CDR3 length equals 16 residues. V lost 6 bases, J lost 0 bases, and 9 bases stayed unmatched. Germline V gene data show CDR1 as LNHDA and CDR2 as SQIVND (reference sequence). The sequencing input was blood, either unsorted or a sorted T cell fraction (not recorded which). This sequence joins TRBV19 and TRBJ1-1, with 8 bases lining up with TRBD1. This clonotype was sampled from a male donor with ankylosing spondylitis. DNA for the CDR3: TGTGCCAGTAGCTGGACAGGGTTCGGGATGAACACTGAAGCTTTCTTT. It codes for CASSWTGFGMNTEAFF.